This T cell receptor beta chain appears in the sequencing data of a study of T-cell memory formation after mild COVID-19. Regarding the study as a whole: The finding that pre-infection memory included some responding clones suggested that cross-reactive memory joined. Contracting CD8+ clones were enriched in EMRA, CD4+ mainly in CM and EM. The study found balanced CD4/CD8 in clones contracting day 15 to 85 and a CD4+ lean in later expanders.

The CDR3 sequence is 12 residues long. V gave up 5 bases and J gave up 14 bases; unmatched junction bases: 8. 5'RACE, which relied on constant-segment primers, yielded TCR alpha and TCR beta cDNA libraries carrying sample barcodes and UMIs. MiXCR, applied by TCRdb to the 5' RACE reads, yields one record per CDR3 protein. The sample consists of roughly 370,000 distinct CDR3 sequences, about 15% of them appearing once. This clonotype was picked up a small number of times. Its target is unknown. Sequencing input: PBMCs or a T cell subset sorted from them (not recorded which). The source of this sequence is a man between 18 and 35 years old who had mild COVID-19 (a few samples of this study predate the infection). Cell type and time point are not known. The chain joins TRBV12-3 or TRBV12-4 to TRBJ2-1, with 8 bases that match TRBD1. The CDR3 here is CASSTRTGLEFF. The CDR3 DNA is TGTGCCAGCAGTACCCGGACAGGGCTAGAGTTCTTC.